What follows are 26 T cell receptor beta chains derived from one specimen sequenced in a study of T cells in localized non-small cell lung cancer. Clones were sequenced by immunoSEQ multiplex PCR, and TCRdb holds only the in-frame ones, with some missing. The data show 130,000 or so clones, 89% seen once. Here the sequenced sample was peripheral blood, taken before any cancer treatment. All receptors derive from a female donor aged 60 or older with stage I lung adenocarcinoma.

This chain uses TRBV7-9 with TRBJ2-7, with D maybe TRBD2 (5 bases). Germline V gene lookup returns CDR1 SEHNR and CDR2 FQNEAQ (reference sequence). The CDR3 covers 13 residues. V was shortened by 7 bases and J by 0 bases, with 10 bases between the two germline ends. The CDR3 DNA follows: TGTGCCAGCACAGCGGAGAGCTCCTACGAGCAGTACTTC. Translating it yields CASTAESSYEQYF.

The rearrangement links TRBV11-3 to TRBJ2-7; possibly TRBD2 for D (6 bases). The length of the CDR3 is 14 residues. Germline-derived CDR1 and CDR2 are SGHNT and YENEEA. The V end lost 3 bases, the J end lost 7 bases, and 16 bases lay between the germline ends. The CDR3 loop is CASSFPSVSGEQYF. The DNA of the CDR3 is TGTGCCAGCAGCTTTCCTAGCGTTTCGGGAGAGCAGTACTTC.

The chain links TRBV5-1 to TRBJ1-3; D gene unclear. Germline V CDR1 and CDR2: SGHRS, YFSETQ. This CDR3 has 14 residues. The V end lost 0 bases, the J end lost 4 bases, and 8 bases lay between the germline ends. CDR3 protein: CASSLGPAGNTIYF. Written as DNA, the CDR3 is TGCGCCAGCAGCTTGGGGCCGGCGGGAAACACCATATATTTT.

J is TRBJ1-1 and V is TRBV6-5; no definite D call. This CDR3 has 16 residues. V lost 2 bases to trimming and J lost 1 base, with 14 bases between them. Germline lookup yields CDR1 MNHEY and CDR2 SVGAGI. The CDR3 DNA sequence: TGTGCCAGCAGTTACGGCGGTAACCGGAGGAACACTGAAGCTTTCTTT. Protein sequence: CASSYGGNRRNTEAFF.

The J gene is TRBJ2-2, the V gene TRBV19, with TRBD2 matching 12 bases. CDR3 length: 15 residues. Germline lookup yields CDR1 LNHDA and CDR2 SQIVND (reference sequence). V lost 6 bases, J lost 2 bases, and 1 base stayed unmatched. This CDR3 is CASRGLAGNTGELFF. DNA of the CDR3: TGTGCCAGTAGAGGACTAGCGGGAAACACCGGGGAGCTGTTTTTT.

This clone was detected a few times. CDR3 sequence: CARKRETVDEQFF. CDR3 DNA: TGTGCCAGGAAGCGGGAGACTGTGGATGAGCAGTTCTTC. The V and J genes are TRBV2 and TRBJ2-1; 8 bases line up with TRBD2. Germline V gives CDR1 SNHLY, CDR2 FYNNEI. The CDR3 spans 13 residues. V lost 9 bases and J lost 8; bases outside the gene matches: 9.

This chain joins TRBV5-1 and TRBJ1-4; no clear D gene. The CDR3 sequence is 14 residues long. CDR1 is SGHRS, CDR2 YFSETQ, per germline. The ends were cut back, 1 base at V and 4 bases at J, with 8 bases in the middle. For the CDR3, the DNA is TGCGCCAGCAGCTTGACTGCCGATAATGAAAAACTGTTTTTT. Amino acids: CASSLTADNEKLFF.

This sequence joins TRBV12-5 and TRBJ2-3, with no clear D. The V end lost 5 bases, the J end lost 4 bases, and 7 bases lay between the germline ends. CDR3 size: 12 residues. The germline V gene has CDR1 LGHNT and CDR2 FRNRAP. This chain's CDR3 is CASGASSDTQYF. CDR3 bases: TGTGCTAGTGGTGCCTCGTCAGATACGCAGTATTTT.

This chain joins TRBV19 and TRBJ1-5; D not resolved. This CDR3 has 16 residues. V dropped 3 bases and J dropped 4 bases, with 16 bases sitting between them. Germline-derived CDR1 and CDR2 are LNHDA and SQIVND (reference sequence). The CDR3 protein is CASSIGPPRGNQPQHF. The DNA for the CDR3 is TGTGCCAGTAGTATTGGGCCACCCCGAGGAAATCAGCCCCAGCATTTT.

The chain couples TRBV7-2 to TRBJ1-5; D uncertain. The CDR3 runs to 13 residues. The germline CDR1 and CDR2 sequences are SGHTA and FQGNSA. V lost 1 base and J 6 bases, leaving 7 bases between the germline ends. The CDR3 region is CASSLGLGQPQHF. The CDR3 DNA reads as TGTGCCAGCAGCTTAGGTCTCGGTCAGCCCCAGCATTTT.

The gene calls are TRBV7-3 and TRBJ2-3; 8 nucleotides line up with TRBD1. With 2 bases clipped from V and 7 bases from J, the junction kept 5 bases outside the gene matches. Germline assignment: CDR1 SGHTA and CDR2 FQGTGA. This CDR3 spans 14 amino acids. CDR3 in DNA: TGTGCCAGCAGCTTAGGGACAGGCGCTTATACGCAGTATTTT. Protein: CASSLGTGAYTQYF. Looking up the rest from reference TRBV7-3 and TRBJ2-3 gives the full variable domain: GAGVSQTPSNKVTEKGKYVELRCDPISGHTALYWYRQSLGQGPEFLIYFQGTGAADDSGLPNDRFFAVRPEGSVSTLKIQRTERGDSAVYLCASSLGTGAYTQYFGPGTRLTVL.

V usage is TRBV10-3 and J usage is TRBJ2-3; 8 bases are a match to TRBD2. The CDR3 extends over 14 amino acids. The ends lost 7 bases at V and 6 bases at J; junction bases unmatched: 9. The V gene's germline CDR1 is ENHRY and CDR2 SYGVKD. Written as DNA, the CDR3 is TGTGCCATCAAATTAGCGGGAAAAGACGATACGCAGTATTTT. Translated: CAIKLAGKDDTQYF.

V is TRBV18 and J is TRBJ2-3; D could derive from TRBD1 or TRBD2 (5 bases each). The CDR3 is 11 amino acids. Germline CDR1 is KGHSH and CDR2 is LQKENI. V lost 3 bases and J 9 bases, leaving 7 bases between the germline ends. This CDR3 reads CASSPGDTQYF. Here the CDR3 DNA reads TGTGCCAGCTCACCCGGGGACACGCAGTATTTT. Full variable domain (outside the CDR3, taken from reference TRBV18 and TRBJ2-3): NAGVMQNPRHLVRRRGQEARLRCSPMKGHSHVYWYRQLPEEGLKFMVYLQKENIIDESGMPKERFSAEFPKEGPSILRIQQVVRGDSAAYFCASSPGDTQYFGPGTRLTVL.

V is TRBV28 and J is TRBJ2-3, with 12 bases identical to TRBD2. J gave up 5 bases and V 7 bases, and 7 bases lay outside the gene matches. Per germline, CDR1 MDHEN and CDR2 SYDVKM. This CDR3 contains 15 residues. The CDR3 protein is CASTSLAGGQDTQYF. The CDR3 DNA sequence: TGTGCCAGCACCTCTCTAGCGGGAGGGCAAGATACGCAGTATTTT.

CDR3 sequence: CSVGERESTDTQYF. The CDR3 nucleotides are TGCAGCGTTGGCGAAAGAGAAAGCACAGATACGCAGTATTTT. This chain links TRBV29-1 with TRBJ2-3; no reliable D call. Trimming removed 4 bases at V and 0 bases at J, with 11 bases between. CDR1 and CDR2 (germline): SQVTM, ANQGSEA. The CDR3 is 14 amino acids.

The rearrangement links TRBV6-1 to TRBJ2-5; D not certain. This CDR3 region has 18 residues. Trimming shortened V by 1 base and J by 1 base, and 19 bases separated the two germline ends. CDR1 is MNHNS and CDR2 is SASEGT in the germline V gene. The DNA for the CDR3 is TGTGCCAGCAGTGAAGGCCGATTGGGCCACCCATTCCAAGAGACCCAGTACTTC. This translates into CASSEGRLGHPFQETQYF.

The V gene is TRBV6-4, the J gene TRBJ1-5, with 12 bases identical to TRBD1. The CDR3 length is 16 residues. J was trimmed by 1 base and V by 11 bases; bases with no gene match: 9. Germline values: CDR1 MRHNA, CDR2 SNTAGT. The CDR3 DNA reads TGTGCCGCAGGGGGGACAGGGGGCGCGAGCAATCAGCCCCAGCATTTT. It encodes CAAGGTGGASNQPQHF.

V and J are TRBV14 and TRBJ2-7; 7 positions match TRBD2. Germline CDR1 is SGHDN and CDR2 is FVKESK. This CDR3 is 18 amino acids long. V shed 2 bases and J 5 bases; nucleotides not matched to a gene: 18. The CDR3 region is CASSQKVGEGHTNNEQYF. The CDR3 coding sequence is TGTGCCAGCAGCCAAAAAGTCGGGGAGGGGCATACTAATAACGAGCAGTACTTC. Full variable domain (rest looked up from reference TRBV14 and TRBJ2-7): EAGVTQFPSHSVIEKGQTVTLRCDPISGHDNLYWYRRVMGKEIKFLLHFVKESKQDESGMPNNRFLAERTGGTYSTLKVQPAELEDSGVYFCASSQKVGEGHTNNEQYFGPGTRLTVT.

V and J are TRBV30 and TRBJ2-4, with a tentative D call TRBD1 (5 bases). CDR3 length: 14 amino acids. V was shortened by 7 bases and J by 2 bases, with 15 bases between the two germline ends. Germline V lookup: CDR1 GTSNPN, CDR2 SVGIG (reference sequence). The CDR3 DNA follows: TGTGCCTCCCGCCAGGGCCACTCCAAAAACATTCAGTACTTC. Translating it yields CASRQGHSKNIQYF.

The chain combines TRBV6-1 with TRBJ2-3; D call uncertain. CDR1 is MNHNS and CDR2 is SASEGT in the germline V gene. V lost 7 bases to trimming and J lost 3 bases, with 5 bases between them. The CDR3 is 11 amino acids. CDR3 coding DNA: TGTGCCAGCATGGAGACAGATACGCAGTATTTT. Protein product: CASMETDTQYF.

The CDR3 region has the DNA TGCGCCAGCAGAGCAGTCCGGGACTATGGCTACACCTTC. This sequence encodes CASRAVRDYGYTF. This rearrangement joins TRBV5-1 to TRBJ1-2, with D unclear. Germline V CDR1 and CDR2: SGHRS, YFSETQ. The length of the CDR3 is 13 residues. Trimming removed 5 bases from V and 3 bases from J, with 11 bases in between.

The rearrangement links TRBV7-3 to TRBJ2-1, with 10 bases that match TRBD1. This CDR3 comprises 13 residues. The trim removed 5 bases at V and 15 bases at J, leaving 10 bases unmatched. CDR1 and CDR2 (germline): SGHTA, FQGTGA. The CDR3 region has the DNA TGTGCCAGCAGCGAAACGACAGGGGGCATTCTGTTCTTC. Residues: CASSETTGGILFF.

The chain recombines TRBV7-8 with TRBJ2-4; D unclear. With 5 bases removed from V and 0 bases from J, the gap between germline ends came to 8 bases. CDR1 SGHVS and CDR2 FQNEAQ come from the germline V gene. The CDR3 is 14 amino acids. This CDR3 reads CASSPRLAKNIQYF. The CDR3 nucleotides are TGTGCCAGCAGCCCTCGGCTAGCCAAAAACATTCAGTACTTC. Together with reference TRBV7-8 and TRBJ2-4, the CDR3 gives the full variable domain: GAGVSQSPRYKVAKRGQDVALRCDPISGHVSLFWYQQALGQGPEFLTYFQNEAQLDKSGLPSDRFFAERPEGSVSTLKIQRTQQEDSAVYLCASSPRLAKNIQYFGAGTRLSVL.

This rearrangement joins TRBV7-9 to TRBJ1-4; no firm D call. V lost 2 bases and J 2 bases, leaving 15 bases between the germline ends. In germline, CDR1 is SEHNR, CDR2 FQNEAQ (reference sequence). The CDR3 is 17 amino acids. The CDR3 sequence is CASSLLSAVGTNEKLFF. In nucleotides, the CDR3 is TGTGCCAGCAGCTTACTGTCGGCAGTGGGGACTAATGAAAAACTGTTTTTT.

The J gene is TRBJ1-2, the V gene TRBV6-5; D is unresolved. Germline loops: CDR1 MNHEY, CDR2 SVGAGI. The CDR3 is made up of 12 amino acids. The V gene lost 5 bases and the J gene lost 13 bases, with 17 bases spanning the gap. The CDR3 DNA sequence: TGTGCCAGCAGTGAAGCGCGGCAGCCGATCACCTTC. Protein product: CASSEARQPITF.

J is TRBJ1-4 and V is TRBV28, with TRBD1 as a possible D gene (5 bases). The ends were cut back, 6 bases at V and 4 bases at J, with 12 bases in the middle. CDR1 is MDHEN and CDR2 is SYDVKM in the germline V gene. This CDR3 contains 14 residues. The DNA for the CDR3 is TGTGCCAGCAGGGCCGGGACGGATAATGAAAAACTGTTTTTT. Translating it yields CASRAGTDNEKLFF.